The 5 T cell receptor beta chains below all came from one sample that was sequenced in a study of response to subunit inactivated influenza vaccine. TCRdb re-called the RT-PCR reads with MiXCR, one entry per CDR3 protein. The sample holds 300,000 to 350,000 distinct CDR3 sequences, 20% to 25% seen once. This material consisted of PBMCs from blood, taken approximately 20 months after vaccination. All receptors derive from a man aged 50 to 69 who received an inactivated influenza vaccine.

The table lists this clonotype with many counts. The chain joins TRBV28 to TRBJ1-4, with D perhaps matching TRBD1 (5 bases). The length of the CDR3 is 15 residues. The V gene's germline CDR1 is MDHEN and CDR2 SYDVKM. V was trimmed by 5 bases and J by 8 bases, leaving 18 bases between them. CDR3 loop: CASSPPGGVAEKLFF. In DNA form, the CDR3 reads TGTGCCAGCAGTCCCCCTGGGGGGGTCGCGGAAAAACTGTTTTTT.

There are a few counts of this clonotype. The genes are TRBV10-3 and TRBJ2-7; the match to TRBD1 covers 8 bases. The V gene end was trimmed by 7 bases and the J gene end by 7 bases; junction bases not matched to a gene: 6. Germline CDR1 reads ENHRY; CDR2 reads SYGVKD. The CDR3 contains 12 residues. This chain's CDR3 is CAITRDRGEQYF. The CDR3 nucleotides read TGTGCCATCACACGCGACAGGGGTGAGCAGTACTTC.

In this sample, this clonotype turned up a few times. The chain employs TRBV20-1 and TRBJ2-2, with D perhaps TRBD1 (6 bases). Trimming took off 7 bases at V and 3 bases at J, with 12 bases between the two ends. Germline V gene sequence: CDR1 DFQATT, CDR2 SNEGSKA (reference sequence). The CDR3 is 13 residues long. CDR3 region: CSGTGSHTGELFF. CDR3 nucleotides: TGCAGTGGTACAGGGTCGCACACCGGGGAGCTGTTTTTT.

The genes are TRBV7-9 and TRBJ1-4; 7 bases agree with TRBD1. V shed 1 base and J 0 bases; nucleotides not matched to a gene: 5. This CDR3 has 17 amino acids. Germline values: CDR1 SEHNR, CDR2 FQNEAQ (reference sequence). This CDR3 reads CASSLDRGFATNEKLFF. The CDR3 nucleotides read TGTGCCAGCAGCTTAGACAGGGGATTTGCAACTAATGAAAAACTGTTTTTT. The variable domain in full, with the rest retrieved from reference TRBV7-9 and TRBJ1-4, is DTGVSQNPRHKITKRGQNVTFRCDPISEHNRLYWYRQTLGQGPEFLTYFQNEAQLEKSRLLSDRFSAERPKGSFSTLEIQRTEQGDSAMYLCASSLDRGFATNEKLFFGSGTQLSVL.

V gene TRBV28 combines with J gene TRBJ2-5; 7 positions agree with TRBD1. V lost 6 bases and J lost 2; bases outside the gene matches: 9. The CDR3 spans 15 residues. CDR1 is MDHEN and CDR2 is SYDVKM in the germline V gene. This CDR3 reads CASSEATGSQETQYF. The CDR3 nucleotides are TGTGCCAGCAGCGAAGCGACAGGGAGTCAAGAGACCCAGTACTTC.